A single sample gave rise to the 27 T cell receptor beta chains below, sequenced in a study of cytomegalovirus exposure and HLA in healthy donors. It was with 60 Vbeta and 13 Jbeta primers that the PCR ran. Sequencing was performed with immunoSEQ multiplex PCR; in TCRdb, only in-frame clones are kept and a portion is missing. The repertoire holds 80,000 or so clones, with roughly 72% as singletons. Specimen: PBMCs. These receptors were collected from a man aged 25 to 40 in good health and CMV-seropositive.

This rearrangement joins TRBV6-5 to TRBJ1-1; TRBD1 agrees at 7 bases. V was pared by 4 bases and J by 2 bases, with 7 bases of the junction left unmatched. This CDR3 contains 15 residues. In germline, CDR1 is MNHEY, CDR2 SVGAGI. The CDR3 nucleotides are TGTGCCAGCAGTTTCCGGGACAGTTTAAACACTGAAGCTTTCTTT. As protein: CASSFRDSLNTEAFF.

This sequence joins TRBV13 and TRBJ1-6, with D maybe TRBD1 (6 bases). CDR1 and CDR2 (germline): PRHDT, FYEKMQ (reference sequence). V lost 4 bases and J 7 bases, leaving 11 bases between the germline ends. The CDR3 contains 14 residues. The CDR3 sequence: CASSSTGLNSPLHF. CDR3 bases: TGTGCCAGCAGCTCCACAGGGCTAAATTCACCCCTCCACTTT.

The chain uses TRBV4-3 and TRBJ1-4, with D possibly TRBD1 on 5 matching bases. V was cut by 1 base and J by 8 bases, with 11 bases left in between. Germline V gene sequence: CDR1 LGHNA, CDR2 YSLEER. The CDR3 spans 14 residues. The CDR3 region is CASSQVGAGEKLFF. The CDR3 bases are TGCGCCAGCAGCCAAGTTGGGGCGGGAGAAAAACTGTTTTTT.

The genes are TRBV7-9 and TRBJ1-1; tentative D call: TRBD1 (5 bases). The germline CDR1 and CDR2 sequences are SEHNR and FQNEAQ (reference sequence). This CDR3 spans 15 amino acids. V lost 5 bases and J 1 base, leaving 14 bases between the germline ends. The CDR3 protein is CASSAGGDSNTEAFF. In DNA form, the CDR3 reads TGTGCCAGCAGCGCCGGGGGGGACTCGAACACTGAAGCTTTCTTT.

This chain joins TRBV4-1 and TRBJ2-2; TRBD1 agrees at 11 bases. The J segment lost 7 bases and the V segment lost 4 bases, leaving 8 bases of the junction unmatched. Germline CDR1 is MGHRA and CDR2 is YSYEKL. The CDR3 extends over 16 amino acids. This CDR3 is CASSRGQGALIGELFF. As DNA, the CDR3 is TGCGCCAGCAGCCGAGGACAGGGGGCGCTCATCGGGGAGCTGTTTTTT.

This clone was observed a few times. This rearrangement joins TRBV10-1 to TRBJ1-1; D is uncertain. Germline V CDR1 and CDR2: WNHNN, SYGVQD (reference sequence). The CDR3 covers 13 residues. Between the trimmed V and J ends, which lost 1 base and 1 base, there was a span of 4 bases. The CDR3 protein is CASSELRNTEAFF. As DNA, the CDR3 is TGCGCCAGCAGTGAGTTGAGGAACACTGAAGCTTTCTTT.

This clone has only a few counts. J is TRBJ2-1 and V is TRBV13; TRBD2 matches at 9 bases. The CDR3 runs to 19 residues. The ends lost 2 bases at V and 3 bases at J; junction bases unmatched: 14. Germline assignment: CDR1 PRHDT and CDR2 FYEKMQ (reference sequence). CDR3 DNA sequence: TGTGCCAGCAGCTTACCCACGGGAATCCTAGCGGGGATCTACAATGAGCAGTTCTTC. Its translation: CASSLPTGILAGIYNEQFF.

J is TRBJ1-5 and V is TRBV18; D may be TRBD1 (5 bases). There are 16 residues in the CDR3. Trimming took off 0 bases at V and 2 bases at J, with 11 bases between the two ends. The germline gives CDR1 KGHSH, CDR2 LQKENI. CDR3 residues: CASSPPSGEGNQPQHF. In nucleotides, the CDR3 is TGTGCCAGCTCACCACCTTCGGGGGAGGGCAATCAGCCCCAGCATTTT. Combining the CDR3 with reference TRBV18 and TRBJ1-5 gives the whole variable domain NAGVMQNPRHLVRRRGQEARLRCSPMKGHSHVYWYRQLPEEGLKFMVYLQKENIIDESGMPKERFSAEFPKEGPSILRIQQVVRGDSAAYFCASSPPSGEGNQPQHFGDGTRLSIL.

V gene TRBV10-3 combines with J gene TRBJ1-1; D not resolved. The V end lost 7 bases, the J end lost 4 bases, and 10 bases lay between the germline ends. Germline values: CDR1 ENHRY, CDR2 SYGVKD. The CDR3 spans 12 residues. CDR3 in amino acids: CAIKVGTTEAFF. CDR3 DNA: TGTGCCATCAAGGTGGGCACCACTGAAGCTTTCTTT.

This clone was recorded at least ten times. The V gene is TRBV6-6, the J gene TRBJ1-6, with TRBD1 identical over 9 bases. The V and J ends lost 8 bases and 4 bases, in that order; junction bases with no gene match: 3. CDR1 and CDR2 from the germline V gene are MNHNY and SVGAGI (reference sequence). The CDR3 extends over 14 amino acids. The CDR3 loop reads CASGTGNYNSPLHF. DNA for the CDR3: TGTGCCAGCGGGACAGGGAATTATAATTCACCCCTCCACTTT.

The sample holds a few counts of this clone. The rearrangement links TRBV11-3 to TRBJ1-1; D is possibly TRBD1 (6 bases). The V end lost 4 bases, the J end lost 5 bases, and 11 bases lay between the germline ends. Germline loops: CDR1 SGHNT, CDR2 YENEEA. The CDR3 totals 13 residues. In nucleotides, the CDR3 is TGTGCCAGCAGCTCCCACAGGGAAACTGAAGCTTTCTTT. This encodes CASSSHRETEAFF.

CDR3 DNA sequence: TGTGCCAGCAGTTTGGAGGCAGGGAACACTGAAGCTTTCTTT. It yields the protein CASSLEAGNTEAFF. This chain links TRBV6-6 with TRBJ1-1; D uncertain. This CDR3 is 14 amino acids long. V was shortened by 4 bases and J by 1 base, with 10 bases between the two germline ends. Germline assignment: CDR1 MNHNY and CDR2 SVGAGI (reference sequence).

The chain is built from TRBV7-3 and TRBJ2-1; D uncertain. The germline gives CDR1 SGHTA, CDR2 FQGTGA. Trimming removed 5 bases from V and 1 base from J, with 6 bases in between. The CDR3 has 13 residues. CDR3 amino acids: CASSQDSYNEQFF. The CDR3, as DNA: TGTGCCAGCAGCCAGGATTCCTACAATGAGCAGTTCTTC.

The chain combines TRBV6-5 with TRBJ2-7, with TRBD1 identical over 8 bases. Germline trimming cut 4 bases from V and 3 bases from J; bases unmatched to any gene: 5. Germline values: CDR1 MNHEY, CDR2 SVGAGI. The CDR3 length is 14 residues. The DNA of the CDR3 is TGTGCCAGCAGTTCCTTCGACAGGGGCTACGAGCAGTACTTC. Amino acid sequence: CASSSFDRGYEQYF.

This clone has a single count. CDR3 in DNA: TGTGCCAGCAGCTTGGTCACTTGGCGGGCTCTAAAGGGCGGGGAGCTGTTTTTT. Protein product: CASSLVTWRALKGGELFF. This chain links TRBV5-6 with TRBJ2-2, with a possible D match to TRBD2 (5 bases). V was clipped by 0 bases and J by 7 bases, with 22 bases between them. The CDR3 totals 18 residues. Per germline, CDR1 SGHDT and CDR2 YYEEEE.

In its sample, this clone was seen a few times. CDR3 loop: CASSLPVGGGEQYF. CDR3 DNA sequence: TGTGCCAGCAGCTTACCGGTGGGGGGGGGCGAGCAGTACTTC. The chain employs TRBV5-7 and TRBJ2-7, with 7 bases aligning to TRBD2. TRBV5-7 is an ORF, with its function uncertain. The junction had 8 bases not matched to a gene; V was cut back by 2 bases and J by 6 bases. CDR3 length: 14 amino acids.

The J gene is TRBJ1-3, the V gene TRBV6-1; no reliable D call. CDR1 and CDR2 (germline): MNHNS, SASEGT. V was shortened by 4 bases and J by 8 bases, with 6 bases between the two germline ends. The CDR3 contains 11 residues. The CDR3 DNA reads as TGTGCCAGCAGTGTGGTAGACACCATATATTTT. Translating gives CASSVVDTIYF.

This chain joins TRBV29-1 and TRBJ1-1; a weak D match, TRBD1 (5 bases). Looked up from germline, CDR1 is SQVTM and CDR2 is ANQGSEA. The CDR3 extends over 16 amino acids. V was shortened by 0 bases and J by 0 bases, with 14 bases between the two germline ends. DNA for the CDR3: TGCAGCGTTGAAGATCAACAGGTGATCATGAACACTGAAGCTTTCTTT. It translates to CSVEDQQVIMNTEAFF.

CDR3 nucleotide sequence: TGTGCCAGCAAACCGGGACAGGGGACAGATACGCAGTATTTT. It codes for CASKPGQGTDTQYF. The rearrangement joins TRBV5-4 to TRBJ2-3, with 10 nucleotides matching TRBD1. This CDR3 region has 14 residues. Trimming took 6 bases from V and 3 from J; bases not matched to a gene: 4. Germline V gene data show CDR1 as SGHNT and CDR2 as YYREEE (reference sequence).

This chain joins TRBV5-1 and TRBJ2-1; TRBD2 agrees at 9 bases. Germline CDR1 reads SGHRS; CDR2 reads YFSETQ. The CDR3 covers 18 residues. With V trimmed by 1 base and J by 6 bases, 14 bases remained unmatched. The CDR3 protein is CASSLPPLAGGRANEQFF. DNA of the CDR3: TGCGCCAGCAGCTTGCCCCCCTTAGCCGGCGGGAGGGCCAATGAGCAGTTCTTC.

This clone has more than one count but fewer than ten. V is TRBV27 and J is TRBJ1-4; D ambiguous. V lost 4 bases, J lost 8 bases, and 17 bases lay in between. The CDR3 extends over 15 amino acids. Germline V gene lookup returns CDR1 MNHEY and CDR2 SMNVEV (reference sequence). CDR3: CASSSSFGRSEKLFF. For the CDR3, the DNA is TGTGCCAGCAGTTCCTCGTTCGGCAGGTCCGAAAAACTGTTTTTT.

The rearrangement uses TRBV27 and TRBJ2-1, with D tentatively TRBD1 (5 bases). The CDR3 consists of 12 residues. V was cut by 8 bases and J by 8 bases, with 13 bases left in between. Germline loops: CDR1 MNHEY, CDR2 SMNVEV (reference sequence). As DNA, the CDR3 is TGTGCCAGCGCTTTGGGGCCGCATGAGCAGTTCTTC. It translates to CASALGPHEQFF.

This clone was recorded once. CDR3 sequence reads: CASSVGTSGYQETQYF. The CDR3 bases are TGTGCCAGCAGCGTAGGGACTAGCGGGTATCAAGAGACCCAGTACTTC. The genes are TRBV9 and TRBJ2-5, with TRBD2 matching 11 bases. This CDR3 contains 16 residues. The germline V gene has CDR1 SGDLS and CDR2 YYNGEE. V was clipped by 0 bases and J by 2 bases; unmatched bases: 3.

The V gene is TRBV10-3, the J gene TRBJ2-5, with 7 bases that match TRBD1. V shed 10 bases and J 2 bases; nucleotides not matched to a gene: 7. The CDR3 is 13 residues long. CDR1 and CDR2 (germline): ENHRY, SYGVKD. The CDR3 coding sequence is TGTGCCACGAGCGGACAGGCTCAAGAGACCCAGTACTTC. Translating it yields CATSGQAQETQYF.

V usage is TRBV6-1 and J usage is TRBJ1-4, with a weak D call TRBD1 (5 bases). Trimming removed 0 bases at V and 3 bases at J, with 14 bases between. CDR3 length equals 17 residues. CDR1 and CDR2 (germline): MNHNS, SASEGT. CDR3: CASSEATARPSNEKLFF. Written as DNA, the CDR3 is TGTGCCAGCAGTGAAGCGACAGCCAGACCATCTAATGAAAAACTGTTTTTT.

The chain couples TRBV28 to TRBJ1-2, with 12 bases identical to TRBD1. The CDR3 is made up of 15 amino acids. J gave up 4 bases and V 8 bases, and 8 bases lay outside the gene matches. Germline lookup yields CDR1 MDHEN and CDR2 SYDVKM. The CDR3 DNA follows: TGTGCCAGCTTCCGGGACAGGGGGCTCGGCTATGGCTACACCTTC. Protein: CASFRDRGLGYGYTF.

This chain connects TRBV30 to TRBJ1-4, with unresolved D. The better agreement between TRBJ2-2 and the DNA end casts doubt on the J call. The CDR3 extends over 11 amino acids. The germline CDR1 and CDR2 sequences are GTSNPN and SVGIG (reference sequence). CDR3 bases: TGTGCCTGGAGCTATAGACAGGAGCTGTTTTTT. It codes for CAWSYRQELFF.